Listed here are 28 T cell receptor beta chains from one sample, sequenced in a study of human T cells and chemical hapten exposure (dated by TCRdb to the early 2020s). According to the study, the label for this sample's time point signals: pre-sensitization, week 0. The sample's treatment or condition label, in plain terms: therapeutic diphenylcyclopropenone sensitization with weekly scalp DPC. To prepare the library, RACE was applied. TCRdb lists the instrument as NextSeq 500. Clones were called with MiXCR by TCRdb after fastp trimmed the public reads at Q25, and only in-frame beta chains were retained. Identical CDR3 proteins give one entry, which carries the most common genes and DNA. A total of about 39,000 distinct CDR3 sequences appear in this sample, 9.5% to 15% of them only once. The top ten constitute about 6% of the sample. This specimen was whole blood, taken in connection with sensitization to the hapten diphenylcyclopropenone (DPC). These receptors originate from a woman in her twenties or thirties with alopecia areata. Some clones in this sample may be carry-over from other donors' samples.

The chain combines TRBV20-1 with TRBJ2-1; 14 bases align to TRBD2. Losses at the gene ends were 5 bases for V and 2 bases for J; bases not matched to a gene: 8. The CDR3 loop spans 17 amino acids. Germline V gene sequence: CDR1 DFQATT, CDR2 SNEGSKA (reference sequence). The CDR3 sequence: CSAPGGTSGRTYNEQFF. Written as DNA, the CDR3 is TGCAGTGCTCCGGGGGGGACTAGCGGGAGAACCTACAATGAGCAGTTCTTC.

This clonotype was counted ten times or more. The J gene is TRBJ1-3, the V gene TRBV5-6; D remains ambiguous. V was clipped by 4 bases and J by 0 bases, with 5 bases between them. The CDR3 has 13 amino acids. Germline V lookup: CDR1 SGHDT, CDR2 YYEEEE. CDR3 in amino acids: CASSRLSGNTIYF. The CDR3 DNA follows: TGTGCCAGCAGCCGCCTCTCTGGAAACACCATATATTTT.

This clonotype was seen many times. V usage is TRBV5-1 and J usage is TRBJ2-1; the match to TRBD2 covers 8 bases. Germline V CDR1 and CDR2: SGHRS, YFSETQ. The CDR3 runs 15 residues. Losses at the gene ends were 0 bases for V and 3 bases for J; bases not matched to a gene: 2. In DNA, the CDR3 is TGCGCCAGCAGCTTGGGTAGCGGGGACTACAATGAGCAGTTCTTC. The encoded protein is CASSLGSGDYNEQFF.

In its sample, this clonotype was seen a few times. The chain links TRBV23-1 to TRBJ2-6; D is unclear. TRBV23-1 is annotated as an ORF whose role is uncertain. The V end lost 4 bases, the J end lost 0 bases, and 10 bases lay between the germline ends. The CDR3 spans 16 residues. The CDR3: CASSPPAASGANVLTF. In DNA, the CDR3 is TGCGCCAGCAGTCCCCCTGCTGCCTCTGGGGCCAACGTCCTGACTTTC.

By share, this clonotype counts as medium-sized. The rearrangement uses TRBV27 and TRBJ1-1; D is unclear. V was trimmed by 0 bases and J by 7 bases, leaving 6 bases between them. This CDR3 is 12 amino acids long. From germline, CDR1 is MNHEY and CDR2 SMNVEV (reference sequence). CDR3 loop: CASSLSEGEAFF. The CDR3 coding sequence is TGTGCCAGCAGTTTATCTGAAGGTGAAGCTTTCTTT.

This clonotype has a count of ten or more. V gene TRBV7-3 combines with J gene TRBJ1-3, with unresolved D. Trimming stripped 2 bases from V and 4 bases from J, with 12 bases between. Germline values: CDR1 SGHTA, CDR2 FQGTGA. The CDR3 extends over 15 amino acids. CDR3 sequence reads: CASSLSRAQGNTIYF. CDR3 sequence (DNA): TGTGCCAGCAGCTTATCGCGGGCTCAAGGAAACACCATATATTTT.

Only a few counts were recorded for this clonotype. The V gene is TRBV11-3, the J gene TRBJ2-7; 9 bases match TRBD1. The junction had 5 bases not matched to a gene; V was cut back by 4 bases and J by 4 bases. CDR1 SGHNT and CDR2 YENEEA come from the germline V gene. The CDR3 extends over 14 amino acids. The CDR3 here is CASSSRDRAYEQYF. CDR3 bases: TGTGCCAGCAGCTCGCGGGACAGGGCTTACGAGCAGTACTTC. Full variable domain (rest looked up from reference TRBV11-3 and TRBJ2-7): EAGVVQSPRYKIIEKKQPVAFWCNPISGHNTLYWYLQNLGQGPELLIRYENEEAVDDSQLPKDRFSAERLKGVDSTLKIQPAELGDSAVYLCASSSRDRAYEQYFGPGTRLTVT.

This clonotype showed up many times. The V call is TRBV7-2, the J call TRBJ2-7; 13 bases are shared with TRBD2. With 1 base clipped from V and 9 bases from J, the junction kept 6 bases outside the gene matches. The length of the CDR3 is 15 residues. The V gene's germline CDR1 is SGHTA and CDR2 FQGNSA. For the CDR3, the DNA is TGTGCCAGCAGCTTAGTACTAGCGGGAGGGACCGCGCAGTACTTC. Protein: CASSLVLAGGTAQYF.

This clonotype has a handful of counts. This chain links TRBV7-6 with TRBJ2-3, with TRBD1 identical over 8 bases. The CDR3 sequence is 14 residues long. J gave up 7 bases and V 5 bases, and 8 bases lay outside the gene matches. Germline values: CDR1 SGHVS, CDR2 FNYEAQ. For the CDR3, the DNA is TGTGCCAGCAGCCCCGGGACAGGCGCAAATACGCAGTATTTT. It encodes CASSPGTGANTQYF.

V usage is TRBV7-2 and J usage is TRBJ2-5; D remains ambiguous. There are 12 residues in the CDR3. In germline, CDR1 is SGHTA, CDR2 FQGNSA. V was pared by 7 bases and J by 5 bases, with 11 bases between. CDR3 DNA sequence: TGTGCCAGCAAAGACCTGAGCGAGACCCAGTACTTC. Amino acid sequence: CASKDLSETQYF.

This clonotype was observed many times. This rearrangement joins TRBV7-8 to TRBJ2-1; D is perhaps TRBD1 or TRBD2 (5 bases each). Germline V gene data show CDR1 as SGHVS and CDR2 as FQNEAQ. The CDR3 is 17 amino acids. Trimming took off 1 base at V and 3 bases at J, with 16 bases between the two ends. The CDR3 nucleotides are TGTGCCAGCAGCTTAGTCTTCGGGACGGGTATCTACAATGAGCAGTTCTTC. Its protein is CASSLVFGTGIYNEQFF. Using reference TRBV7-8 and TRBJ2-1 for the parts outside the CDR3, the full variable domain is GAGVSQSPRYKVAKRGQDVALRCDPISGHVSLFWYQQALGQGPEFLTYFQNEAQLDKSGLPSDRFFAERPEGSVSTLKIQRTQQEDSAVYLCASSLVFGTGIYNEQFFGPGTRLTVL.

The CDR3 sequence is CASSSSWGNEQFF. The CDR3 DNA sequence: TGTGCCAGCAGCTCCTCTTGGGGCAATGAGCAGTTCTTC. The rearrangement joins TRBV7-3 to TRBJ2-1, with D unclear. This CDR3 is 13 amino acids long. V was shortened by 4 bases and J by 6 bases, with 10 bases between the two germline ends. Germline lookup yields CDR1 SGHTA and CDR2 FQGTGA.

The J gene is TRBJ2-3, the V gene TRBV28, with D unresolved. The CDR3 is made up of 11 amino acids. Germline V gene data show CDR1 as MDHEN and CDR2 as SYDVKM. V was trimmed by 7 bases and J by 4 bases, leaving 6 bases between them. The CDR3 DNA reads TGTGCCAGCAAACGAGCAGATACGCAGTATTTT. It codes for CASKRADTQYF.

This chain links TRBV6-5 with TRBJ1-5; D is ambiguous. Trimming pared 6 bases from V and 5 bases from J, leaving 20 bases between. Germline loops: CDR1 MNHEY, CDR2 SVGAGI. This CDR3 has 16 amino acids. The CDR3 is CASRNLPDGQDQPQHF. CDR3 bases: TGTGCCAGCAGAAATCTACCGGACGGGCAGGATCAGCCCCAGCATTTT.

The chain recombines TRBV7-8 with TRBJ2-7; TRBD2 agrees at 7 bases. The V gene end was trimmed by 2 bases and the J gene end by 1 base; junction bases not matched to a gene: 17. Looked up from germline, CDR1 is SGHVS and CDR2 is FQNEAQ. There are 19 residues in the CDR3. Written as DNA, the CDR3 is TGTGCCAGCAGCTTAAGGGCTAGCGGACGAGGCCTTAGGTCCTACGAGCAGTACTTC. Its translation is CASSLRASGRGLRSYEQYF.

This clonotype was detected many times. The J gene is TRBJ1-4, the V gene TRBV15; tentatively, D is TRBD1 (5 bases). CDR1 is LNHNV and CDR2 is YYDKDF in the germline V gene (reference sequence). The CDR3 extends over 12 amino acids. Between the trimmed V and J ends, which lost 1 base and 10 bases, there was a span of 7 bases. The CDR3 spells CATSRGTGKLFF. For the CDR3, the DNA is TGTGCCACCAGCAGAGGCACAGGAAAACTGTTTTTT.

This clonotype was observed at least ten times. CDR3 amino acids: CASSFNKGVEQYF. The CDR3 DNA follows: TGTGCCAGCAGCTTCAATAAGGGAGTCGAGCAGTACTTC. The chain uses TRBV5-6 and TRBJ2-7; perhaps TRBD2 as D (5 bases). The CDR3 spans 13 residues. Germline loops: CDR1 SGHDT, CDR2 YYEEEE. V was clipped by 2 bases and J by 6 bases, with 12 bases between them.

This clonotype was recorded many times. This chain connects TRBV18 to TRBJ2-3, with D tentatively TRBD1 (6 bases). The CDR3 loop spans 14 amino acids. Trimming left V 2 bases short and J 0 bases short, with 6 bases between. From germline, CDR1 is KGHSH and CDR2 LQKENI. The CDR3 DNA is TGTGCCAGCTCACCAAGGGGGAGCACAGATACGCAGTATTTT. It yields the protein CASSPRGSTDTQYF.

This clonotype was recorded at least ten times. V and J are TRBV20-1 and TRBJ1-2; D is unclear. With 2 bases removed from V and 2 bases from J, the gap between germline ends came to 3 bases. The length of the CDR3 is 11 residues. Germline V lookup: CDR1 DFQATT, CDR2 SNEGSKA (reference sequence). CDR3 in amino acids: CSARLNYGYTF. CDR3 bases: TGCAGTGCTAGACTCAACTATGGCTACACCTTC.

This chain connects TRBV18 to TRBJ1-1; 7 bases match TRBD1. V gave up 2 bases and J gave up 1 base; unmatched junction bases: 16. Germline CDR1 and CDR2: KGHSH and LQKENI. There are 19 residues in the CDR3. In DNA form, the CDR3 reads TGTGCCAGCTCACCAAATCGATCTATAATGGGACAGCCGAACACTGAAGCTTTCTTT. Amino acid sequence: CASSPNRSIMGQPNTEAFF.

The chain has TRBV5-1 and TRBJ2-4; D is perhaps TRBD2 (6 bases). This CDR3 has 13 residues. Deletions cut 3 bases from V and 6 bases from J, with 10 bases between. Looked up from germline, CDR1 is SGHRS and CDR2 is YFSETQ. The CDR3 protein is CASSSRDSNIQYF. In nucleotides, the CDR3 is TGCGCCAGCAGCTCCCGGGACTCAAACATTCAGTACTTC.

In its sample, this clonotype was seen many times. CDR3 in DNA: TGCAGTGCTAGAGATCCCCTAGCGGTCACAGATACGCAGTATTTT. This sequence encodes CSARDPLAVTDTQYF. The chain carries TRBV20-1 and TRBJ2-3; 7 bases are a match to TRBD2. Germline-derived CDR1 and CDR2 are DFQATT and SNEGSKA (reference sequence). The trim removed 0 bases at V and 2 bases at J, leaving 5 bases unmatched. The CDR3 sequence is 15 residues long.

This clonotype appeared a few times. The rearrangement joins TRBV30 to TRBJ1-5; a weak D match, TRBD1 (5 bases). V was clipped by 5 bases and J by 6 bases, with 17 bases between them. In germline, CDR1 is GTSNPN, CDR2 SVGIG (reference sequence). The CDR3 length is 14 residues. The CDR3 bases are TGTGCCTGGCATAAAGGGGCTCCGACTCAGCCCCAGCATTTT. It is translated as CAWHKGAPTQPQHF.

This clonotype was detected many times. The chain carries TRBV29-1 and TRBJ2-1; no definite D call. The CDR3 consists of 11 residues. V gave up 1 base and J gave up 10 bases, with 8 bases separating them. Germline values: CDR1 SQVTM, CDR2 ANQGSEA. The CDR3 loop reads CSVEGEREQFF. Written as DNA, the CDR3 is TGCAGCGTTGAAGGCGAACGGGAGCAGTTCTTC.

Ten or more counts support this clonotype. The chain joins TRBV27 to TRBJ2-1, with 8 nucleotides matching TRBD2. The germline gives CDR1 MNHEY, CDR2 SMNVEV (reference sequence). The CDR3 is 17 amino acids. Trimming cost V 4 bases and J 5 bases; bases outside gene matches: 13. CDR3 in amino acids: CASSCGVSGSCDNEQFF. The CDR3 DNA sequence: TGTGCCAGCAGTTGTGGGGTGAGCGGGAGTTGCGACAATGAGCAGTTCTTC.

Many counts were recorded for this clonotype. This chain joins TRBV29-1 and TRBJ2-2; D is unresolved. The V gene's germline CDR1 is SQVTM and CDR2 ANQGSEA. The CDR3 has 13 residues. The CDR3 loop reads CTGEQTNTGELFF. DNA for the CDR3: TGCACCGGAGAGCAGACCAACACCGGGGAGCTGTTTTTT.

This clonotype was counted between two and nine times. V is TRBV6-2 or TRBV6-3 and J is TRBJ2-7; TRBD2 agrees at 12 bases. Germline V gene sequence: CDR1 MNHEY, CDR2 SVGEGT. The CDR3 spans 14 residues. The ends lost 0 bases at V and 6 bases at J; junction bases unmatched: 0. The CDR3 DNA reads as TGTGCCAGCAGTTACTCGACTAGCGGGAGCGAGCAGTACTTC. Amino acid sequence: CASSYSTSGSEQYF.

This clonotype was found a few times. This sequence joins TRBV9 and TRBJ2-7, with TRBD2 matching over 7 bases. V gave up 0 bases and J gave up 5 bases; unmatched junction bases: 8. The CDR3 extends over 15 amino acids. The germline V gene encodes CDR1 SGDLS and CDR2 YYNGEE. CDR3 sequence reads: CASSVAAGVRNEQYF. The CDR3 coding sequence is TGTGCCAGCAGCGTAGCGGCGGGGGTAAGGAACGAGCAGTACTTC. The full variable domain, rest sourced from reference TRBV9 and TRBJ2-7, is DSGVTQTPKHLITATGQRVTLRCSPRSGDLSVYWYQQSLDQGLQFLIQYYNGEERAKGNILERFSAQQFPDLHSELNLSSLELGDSALYFCASSVAAGVRNEQYFGPGTRLTVT.